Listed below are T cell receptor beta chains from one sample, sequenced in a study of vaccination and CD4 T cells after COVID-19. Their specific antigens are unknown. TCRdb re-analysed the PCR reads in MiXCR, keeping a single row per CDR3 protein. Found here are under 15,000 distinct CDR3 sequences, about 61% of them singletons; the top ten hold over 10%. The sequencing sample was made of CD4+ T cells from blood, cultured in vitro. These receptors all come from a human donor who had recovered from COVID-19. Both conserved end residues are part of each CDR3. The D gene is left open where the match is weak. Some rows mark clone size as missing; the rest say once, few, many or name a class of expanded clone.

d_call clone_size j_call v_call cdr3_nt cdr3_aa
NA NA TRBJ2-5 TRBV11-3 TGTGCCAGCAGCCAACAGGGACCTGGGCTTCAGGAGACCCAGTACTTC CASSQQGPGLQETQYF
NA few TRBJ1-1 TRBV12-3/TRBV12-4 TGTGCCAGCAGTCCGGGACTGGGAAACACTGAAGCTTTCTTT CASSPGLGNTEAFF
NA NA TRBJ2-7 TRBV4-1 TGCGCCAGCAGCCCCCCTGAGAGCTACGAGCAGTACTTC CASSPPESYEQYF
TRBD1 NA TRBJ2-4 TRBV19 TGTGCCAGTAGTACCCCGACAGGGGTCGGAAACATTCAGTACTTC CASSTPTGVGNIQYF
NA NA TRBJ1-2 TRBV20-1 TGCAGTGCTAGTGAGGGATTGAGCTATGGCTACACCTTC CSASEGLSYGYTF
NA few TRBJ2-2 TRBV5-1 TGCGCCAGCAGCTTGGCCGCGGGCACCGGGGAGCTGTTTTTT CASSLAAGTGELFF
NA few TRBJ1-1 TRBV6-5 TGTGCCAGCAGTTCGACGAACCTGAACACTGAAGCTTTCTTT CASSSTNLNTEAFF
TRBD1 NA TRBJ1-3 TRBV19 TGTGCCAGCCGACAGGGTGGAAACACCATATATTTT CASRQGGNTIYF
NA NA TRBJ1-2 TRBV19 TGTGCCAGTAGTCCCGGGCATTTTCAGGACTACACCTTC CASSPGHFQDYTF
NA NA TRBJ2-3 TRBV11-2 TGTGCCAGCAGCCGTCCCCCGGGTAGCGGACGGAACACAGATACGCAGTATTTT CASSRPPGSGRNTDTQYF
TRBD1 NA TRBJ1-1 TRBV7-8 TGTGCCAGCAGCGCTCGACAGGGCCGCACTGAAGCTCTCTTT CASSARQGRTEALF
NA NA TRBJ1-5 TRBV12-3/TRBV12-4 TGTGCCAGCAGTCCCTCGATCAGTGCGCCCCAGCATTTT CASSPSISAPQHF
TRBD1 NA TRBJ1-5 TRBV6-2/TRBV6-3 TGTGCCAGCAGTTACGTGACAGGGTATAATCAGCCCCAGCATTTT CASSYVTGYNQPQHF
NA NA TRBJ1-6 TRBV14 TGTGCCAGCAGCCTCGTCCACGCGAGTTCACCCCTCCACTTT CASSLVHASSPLHF
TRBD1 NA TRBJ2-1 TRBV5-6 TGTGCCAGCAGCTTGGTGATCGGGACAGGCTCCCCGGGGGTCAATGAGCAGTTCTTC CASSLVIGTGSPGVNEQFF
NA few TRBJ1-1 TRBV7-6 TGTGCCAGCAGCTTAGAGGCAGGGCCTGTGGGGGCTTTCTTT CASSLEAGPVGAFF
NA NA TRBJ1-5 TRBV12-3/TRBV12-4 TGTGCCAGCAGTTTAGCTTTAGGGAGTAGAAGCAATCAGCCCCAGCATTTT CASSLALGSRSNQPQHF
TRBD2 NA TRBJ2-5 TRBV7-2 TGTGCCAGCAGTCGTCCCCCGGGGGGGGCCCAAGAGACCCAGTACTTC CASSRPPGGAQETQYF
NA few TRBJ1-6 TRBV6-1 TGTGCCAGCAGCTTCCAGGGGAACAATTCACCCCTCCACTTT CASSFQGNNSPLHF
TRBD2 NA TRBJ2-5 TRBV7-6 TGTGCCAGCAGCTATAGCGGGAGGGAGGAAGAGACCCAGTACTTC CASSYSGREEETQYF
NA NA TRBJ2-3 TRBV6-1 TGTGCCAGCAGTCCGGCCACCCTCACAGATACGCAGTATTTT CASSPATLTDTQYF
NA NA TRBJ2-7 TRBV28 TGTGCCACCTCAGGGGGGAGCTCCTACGAGCAGTACTTC CATSGGSSYEQYF
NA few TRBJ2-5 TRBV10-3 TGTGCCATCAATTCAGGAGACCAAGAGACCCAGTACTTC CAINSGDQETQYF
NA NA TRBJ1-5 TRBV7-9 TGTGCCAGCAGCAAAGCACTCCAGGGTAATCAGCCCCAGCATTTT CASSKALQGNQPQHF
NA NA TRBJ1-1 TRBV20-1 TGCAGTGCCCCCGACGGTCGCGAGGGAGCTTTCTTT CSAPDGREGAFF
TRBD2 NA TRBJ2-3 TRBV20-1 TGCAGTGCCCAACCACGGGGGGGATCTCGCACAGATACGCAGTATTTT CSAQPRGGSRTDTQYF
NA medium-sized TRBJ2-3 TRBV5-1 TGCGCCAGCAGCTTGCCTCCCTATACGCAGTATTTT CASSLPPYTQYF
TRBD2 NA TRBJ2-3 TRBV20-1 TGCAGTGCTAGGGGGACTAGGAGGGTCGATACGCAGTATTTT CSARGTRRVDTQYF
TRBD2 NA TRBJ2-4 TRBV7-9 TGTGCCAGCAGCCTCTCACTAGCGGGGCTAGCCAAAAACATTCAGTACTTC CASSLSLAGLAKNIQYF
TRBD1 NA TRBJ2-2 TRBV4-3 TGCGCCAGCAGCCAAGCGGGACAGGGATCGTTCGGGGAGCTGTTTTTT CASSQAGQGSFGELFF
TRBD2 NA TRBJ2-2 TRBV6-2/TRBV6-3 TGTGCCAGCAGTTGGACTAGCGAGACCGGGGAGCTGTTTTTT CASSWTSETGELFF
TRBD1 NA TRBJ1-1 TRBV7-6 TGTGCCAGCAGCGGGACAGCCAACACTGAAGCTTTCTTT CASSGTANTEAFF